This TCR beta chain emerged from a study of PD-1 blockade in classical Hodgkin lymphoma (dated by TCRdb to the early 2020s). About the study as a whole: The study used CyTOF and TCR beta sequencing to define a peripheral blood immune signature of response to PD-1 blockade in classical Hodgkin lymphoma.

There are 14 amino acids in the CDR3, from cysteine to phenylalanine inclusive. The read is trimmed to its CDR3 DNA, 42 bases read in frame from base 1. Compared with germline, V lacks 9 bases and J lacks 5 bases; bases without a gene match: 13. Taken from the germline V gene, the CDR1 and CDR2 loops are MGHDK and SYGVNS. The study at large found these results: The study was limited to a single clinical trial cohort, and causes of repertoire differences, possibly disease activity or prior therapy, remained undefined. Baseline TCR diversity was reported to be lower in newly diagnosed patients than in healthy donors and to be lower still in relapsed/refractory patients.

To note about this clone: The clone's antigen remains unknown. No much larger clonotype is one base removed from it; base qualities were not supplied.

Genomic DNA was extracted with the Qiagen DNeasy kit from unsorted PBMCs and from negatively selected CD4+ and CD8+ fractions. Amplification of TCR beta CDR3 regions was done by immunoSEQ multiplex PCR with primers that anneal to V and J segments. A synthetic immune receptor repertoire was used to minimize amplification bias, and remaining bias was computationally removed after sequencing. As for the original processing: Custom Python scripts were used to quantify repertoire diversity as the Shannon entropy index. The unsorted, CD4+ and CD8+ repertoires were each analyzed separately, with the exception of combined analyses, where CD4+ and CD8+ sequences were merged in silico. TCRdb obtained this table from immuneACCESS and retained in-frame rearrangements with V and J assigned. These tables miss some clones; where compared with another copy, unresolved V genes account for less than half of the shortfall, and the remainder is unexplained. That table gives V, J and clone size, and the DNA gave D and trimming. The sample contains fewer than 20,000 clones, 90% of them found a single time. The ten largest clones add up to around 7% of the sample.

This specimen's time point label, interpreted: newly diagnosed, previously untreated cHL patient sample. To serve as a comparison group for the relapsed/refractory trial patients, PBMCs were sequenced from patients with newly diagnosed, previously untreated classical Hodgkin lymphoma. Peripheral blood was collected in 8 mL Vacutainer Cell Preparation Tubes, from which PBMCs were isolated by centrifugation and then cryopreserved. This clonotype originated in a human donor with classical Hodgkin lymphoma. The chain employs TRBV25-1 and TRBJ2-7, with 7 central nucleotides matching TRBD1. The material sequenced was peripheral blood mononuclear cells (PBMCs). The DNA sequence is given as TGTGCCAGTCGAGGAACACAGGGGTTGGACGAGCAGTACTTC. Its translation reads: CASRGTQGLDEQYF.